A single sample gave rise to the 23 T cell receptor beta chains below, sequenced in a study of shared clonotypes between healthy human individuals. Data came from immunoSEQ multiplex PCR; TCRdb stores just in-frame clones and leaves some out. The sample holds more than 2,000,000 clones, approximately 90% seen once. The sample comprised naive CD4+ T cells sorted from blood. Subset reported: CD45RA+ positively selected. These receptors were collected from a man younger than 35 in good health.

This clone was seen a handful of times. The V gene is TRBV11-2, the J gene TRBJ1-1; D unresolved. The germline V and J ends were trimmed by 5 bases and 6 bases, with 13 bases remaining between them. Per germline, CDR1 SGHAT and CDR2 FQNNGV. The CDR3 is made up of 13 amino acids. The CDR3 is CASSPKVGSEAFF. The CDR3 DNA reads as TGTGCCAGCAGCCCTAAGGTGGGGTCTGAAGCTTTCTTT.

This chain connects TRBV29-1 to TRBJ1-1, with D uncertain. V lost 6 bases, J lost 2 bases, and 7 bases lay in between. This CDR3 is 11 amino acids long. Germline V gene lookup returns CDR1 SQVTM and CDR2 ANQGSEA. CDR3 sequence (DNA): TGCAGCGTCCTTACTAACACTGAAGCTTTCTTT. It is translated as CSVLTNTEAFF. The whole variable domain, remainder taken from reference TRBV29-1 and TRBJ1-1, is SAVISQKPSRDICQRGTSLTIQCQVDSQVTMMFWYRQQPGQSLTLIATANQGSEATYESGFVIDKFPISRPNLTFSTLTVSNMSPEDSSIYLCSVLTNTEAFFGQGTRLTVV.

This clone appeared once. This rearrangement joins TRBV28 to TRBJ2-5; D remains unclear. Germline V gene sequence: CDR1 MDHEN, CDR2 SYDVKM. Trimming left V 10 bases short and J 5 bases short, with 14 bases between. The CDR3 loop spans 12 amino acids. CDR3 DNA sequence: TGTGCCACCCAAGGGCGTCGGGAGACCCAGTACTTC. Residues: CATQGRRETQYF.

The rearrangement uses TRBV30 and TRBJ1-2; weak D call: TRBD1 (6 bases). CDR3 size: 13 residues. Trimming removed 0 bases at V and 8 bases at J, with 13 bases between. CDR1 and CDR2 (germline): GTSNPN, SVGIG (reference sequence). The CDR3 DNA reads TGTGCCTGGAGTGTACGGGGGCGCGGGGGCTACACCTTC. This codes for CAWSVRGRGGYTF.

The chain is built from TRBV5-1 and TRBJ2-1; D unresolved. The CDR3 runs 15 residues. Germline CDR1 SGHRS, CDR2 YFSETQ. With 0 bases removed from V and 8 bases from J, the gap between germline ends came to 15 bases. CDR3 in amino acids: CASSLEDGIIDEQFF. The CDR3 nucleotides are TGCGCCAGCAGCTTGGAGGACGGAATTATCGATGAGCAGTTCTTC.

This chain uses TRBV4-1 with TRBJ1-2; perhaps TRBD1 as D (6 bases). Germline CDR1 MGHRA, CDR2 YSYEKL. This CDR3 is built from 17 residues. Between the trimmed V and J ends, which lost 0 bases and 4 bases, there was a span of 18 bases. This CDR3 is CASSQDGGARPIYGYTF. For the CDR3, the DNA is TGCGCCAGCAGCCAAGATGGGGGGGCGAGACCGATCTATGGCTACACCTTC.

The chain combines TRBV10-3 with TRBJ2-7; 7 positions match TRBD1. CDR1 and CDR2 from the germline V gene are ENHRY and SYGVKD. The CDR3 has 14 residues. After removal of 5 bases from V and 2 bases from J, the junction contained 6 bases not matched to a gene. Here the CDR3 DNA reads TGTGCCATCAGTCAACAGGGGACCACCTACGAGCAGTACTTC. Protein sequence: CAISQQGTTYEQYF.

The J gene is TRBJ2-6, the V gene TRBV6-1; D is undetermined. Trimming left V 4 bases short and J 0 bases short, with 7 bases between. This CDR3 comprises 15 residues. Per the germline V gene, CDR1 is MNHNS and CDR2 is SASEGT. This CDR3 is CASSAAPSGANVLTF. Written as DNA, the CDR3 is TGTGCCAGCAGTGCAGCACCCTCTGGGGCCAACGTCCTGACTTTC.

The CDR3 nucleotides read TGTGCCAGTTCCCCGGGTTGGGGCTCCTACGAGCAGTACTTC. Its translation: CASSPGWGSYEQYF. The chain joins TRBV19 to TRBJ2-7; D is undetermined. Germline CDR1 LNHDA, CDR2 SQIVND (reference sequence). V dropped 8 bases and J dropped 0 bases, with 14 bases sitting between them. The CDR3 totals 14 residues.

The chain carries TRBV2 and TRBJ2-7; 8 bases match TRBD1. Germline loops: CDR1 SNHLY, CDR2 FYNNEI. The J segment lost 6 bases and the V segment lost 9 bases, leaving 13 bases of the junction unmatched. The CDR3 has 14 amino acids. The CDR3 reads CASGQGLLEGEQYF. The CDR3 DNA sequence: TGTGCCAGTGGACAGGGCCTTTTAGAAGGCGAGCAGTACTTC.

V and J are TRBV7-9 and TRBJ1-5; D might be TRBD1 (5 bases). CDR1 and CDR2 (germline): SEHNR, FQNEAQ (reference sequence). V lost 5 bases and J 0 bases, leaving 11 bases between the germline ends. The CDR3 loop spans 15 amino acids. CDR3 DNA: TGTGCCAGCAGCCCCAGACAGATTAGCAATCAGCCCCAGCATTTT. It specifies CASSPRQISNQPQHF.

Notes on this clone: This sample also contains other DNA sequences that code for the same CDR3. V usage is TRBV5-4 and J usage is TRBJ2-5; D is uncertain. V was shortened by 0 bases and J by 1 base, with 7 bases between the two germline ends. The CDR3 is made up of 14 amino acids. Germline V gives CDR1 SGHNT, CDR2 YYREEE (reference sequence). DNA of the CDR3: TGTGCCAGCAGCTTGGGGACGATCCAAGAGACCCAGTACTTC. Translated, it gives CASSLGTIQETQYF.

This clone appeared a few times. This chain uses TRBV28 with TRBJ1-1; D is possibly TRBD1 (5 bases). The V end was cut by 6 bases, the J end by 1 base, with 15 bases between. CDR3 length: 15 residues. Per germline, CDR1 MDHEN and CDR2 SYDVKM. The CDR3 loop is CASSPRVVGNTEAFF. For the CDR3, the DNA is TGTGCCAGCAGCCCCAGGGTCGTCGGGAACACTGAAGCTTTCTTT.

The chain carries TRBV29-1 and TRBJ1-2, with a tentative D call TRBD1 (5 bases). CDR1 and CDR2 from the germline V gene are SQVTM and ANQGSEA. Trimming shortened V by 3 bases and J by 0 bases, and 11 bases separated the two germline ends. The CDR3 has 14 amino acids. The CDR3 DNA reads TGCAGCGTTGACAGGGCCCTCACTAACTATGGCTACACCTTC. This codes for CSVDRALTNYGYTF.

This rearrangement joins TRBV29-1 to TRBJ1-2; 7 nucleotides agree with TRBD1. The V segment lost 8 bases and the J segment 3 bases; nucleotides outside the gene matches: 9. The CDR3 runs 13 residues. The germline V gene encodes CDR1 SQVTM and CDR2 ANQGSEA. The CDR3 is CSTNDRAHYGYTF. The CDR3 DNA follows: TGCAGCACGAACGACAGGGCCCACTATGGCTACACCTTC. The full variable domain, rest sourced from reference TRBV29-1 and TRBJ1-2, is SAVISQKPSRDICQRGTSLTIQCQVDSQVTMMFWYRQQPGQSLTLIATANQGSEATYESGFVIDKFPISRPNLTFSTLTVSNMSPEDSSIYLCSTNDRAHYGYTFGSGTRLTVV.

As concerns this clone: The sample contains more than one DNA sequence encoding this CDR3. J is TRBJ2-3 and V is TRBV7-9; 15 positions agree with TRBD2. V gave up 5 bases and J gave up 4 bases; unmatched junction bases: 4. The CDR3 covers 16 residues. Per germline, CDR1 SEHNR and CDR2 FQNEAQ (reference sequence). The CDR3 bases are TGTGCCAGCAGCCAAGGACTAGCGGGAGGGCCAGATACGCAGTATTTT. Translated: CASSQGLAGGPDTQYF.

This rearrangement joins TRBV5-4 to TRBJ1-5; D is possibly TRBD1 (5 bases). This CDR3 is 13 amino acids long. The V end lost 4 bases, the J end lost 5 bases, and 10 bases lay between the germline ends. The germline V gene has CDR1 SGHNT and CDR2 YYREEE (reference sequence). The CDR3 DNA is TGTGCCAGCAGCCCGGGACCGCATCAGCCCCAGCATTTT. It codes for CASSPGPHQPQHF.

The V gene is TRBV2, the J gene TRBJ2-7; D tentatively fits TRBD1 or TRBD2 (5 bases each). CDR1 is SNHLY, CDR2 FYNNEI, per germline. The CDR3 runs 13 residues. V lost 4 bases, J lost 4 bases, and 11 bases lay in between. This CDR3 reads CASSGDQSYEQYF. CDR3 DNA: TGTGCCAGCAGTGGGGACCAATCTTACGAGCAGTACTTC. Full variable domain (missing parts from reference TRBV2 and TRBJ2-7): EPEVTQTPSHQVTQMGQEVILRCVPISNHLYFYWYRQILGQKVEFLVSFYNNEISEKSEIFDDQFSVERPDGSNFTLKIRSTKLEDSAMYFCASSGDQSYEQYFGPGTRLTVT.

V gene TRBV5-4 combines with J gene TRBJ2-1; D is unresolved. CDR1 is SGHNT, CDR2 YYREEE, per germline (reference sequence). CDR3 length equals 14 residues. Trimming pared 0 bases from V and 1 base from J, leaving 5 bases between. CDR3 DNA sequence: TGTGCCAGCAGCTTGGTGGGGTCCTACAATGAGCAGTTCTTC. As protein: CASSLVGSYNEQFF.

This clone was recorded only once. J is TRBJ1-6 and V is TRBV5-1; D unresolved. V was cut by 4 bases and J by 10 bases, with 9 bases left in between. In germline, CDR1 is SGHRS, CDR2 YFSETQ. This CDR3 contains 12 residues. In DNA, the CDR3 is TGCGCCAGCAGCCCGATGGGGTCACCCCTCCACTTT. Translated, it gives CASSPMGSPLHF.

This chain uses TRBV5-6 with TRBJ2-4; D gene uncertain. The germline gives CDR1 SGHDT, CDR2 YYEEEE. The CDR3 runs to 12 residues. Trimming left V 0 bases short and J 7 bases short, with 5 bases between. CDR3 protein: CASSLVGNIQYF. The CDR3 bases are TGTGCCAGCAGCTTGGTTGGGAACATTCAGTACTTC.

The chain couples TRBV5-6 to TRBJ2-5; D may be TRBD2 (6 bases). Germline CDR1 SGHDT, CDR2 YYEEEE. The CDR3 length is 15 residues. V dropped 0 bases and J dropped 1 base, with 10 bases sitting between them. The DNA of the CDR3 is TGTGCCAGCAGCTTGGGCCTGGAGGGCCAAGAGACCCAGTACTTC. Its protein is CASSLGLEGQETQYF.

This clone was seen once. The V and J genes are TRBV2 and TRBJ2-7; maybe TRBD1 (5 bases). Trimming removed 11 bases at V and 4 bases at J, with 12 bases between. Germline V gene sequence: CDR1 SNHLY, CDR2 FYNNEI. The CDR3 spans 11 residues. Written as DNA, the CDR3 is TGTGCCTCGACAGACAGTTACGAGCAGTACTTC. Encoded protein: CASTDSYEQYF.